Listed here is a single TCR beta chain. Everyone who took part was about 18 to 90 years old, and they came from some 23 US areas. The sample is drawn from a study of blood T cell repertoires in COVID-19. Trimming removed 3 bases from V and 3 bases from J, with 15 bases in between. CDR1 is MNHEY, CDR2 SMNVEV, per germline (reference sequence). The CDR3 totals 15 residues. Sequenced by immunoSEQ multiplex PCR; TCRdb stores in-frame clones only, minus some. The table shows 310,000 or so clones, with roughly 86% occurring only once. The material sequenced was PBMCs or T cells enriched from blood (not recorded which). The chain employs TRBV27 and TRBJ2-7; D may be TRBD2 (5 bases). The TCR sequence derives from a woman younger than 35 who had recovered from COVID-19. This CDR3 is CASSLMRASYYEQYF. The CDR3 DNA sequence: TGTGCCAGCAGTTTGATGCGGGCCAGCTACTACGAGCAGTACTTC.